The entry below describes one TCR beta chain. CDR1 is GTSNPN, CDR2 SVGIG, per germline (reference sequence). Between the trimmed V and J ends, which lost 7 bases and 4 bases, there was a span of 13 bases. The CDR3 sequence is 12 residues long. In the source study's methods: Quantification of nucleated cells was approximated via reference gene primer amplification. Sequencing was performed with immunoSEQ multiplex PCR; in TCRdb, only in-frame clones are kept and a portion is missing. V and J calls plus clone size are reproduced from that table; the DNA served to infer D and trimming. Of 170,000 or so clones listed, 80% to 90% were seen once; the top ten hold around 8.6%. This specimen comes from a study of blood T cell repertoires in COVID-19. Study at large: Researchers got acute and convalescent COVID-19 samples from the United States, Italy and Spain.

This receptor was obtained from a middle-aged man with active or convalescent COVID-19. Material for sequencing was peripheral blood. V gene TRBV30 combines with J gene TRBJ2-5; D remains ambiguous. DNA of the CDR3: TGTGCCTACGCGCCAAACGGAGAGACCCAGTACTTC. Its translation: CAYAPNGETQYF.